The 24 T cell receptor beta chains reported below all come from one sample, sequenced in a study of blood T cell repertoires in COVID-19. Produced via immunoSEQ multiplex PCR; TCRdb's table is partial and in-frame only. Here the sample spans 130,000 or so clones, approximately 81% being singletons. Sequenced: peripheral blood. These receptors came from a man aged 60 to 75 with acute or convalescent COVID-19.

A single count supports this clone. The chain recombines TRBV25-1 with TRBJ1-2; D is undetermined. The CDR3 is 13 residues long. Trimming removed 5 bases from V and 4 bases from J, with 11 bases in between. Germline V gene lookup returns CDR1 MGHDK and CDR2 SYGVNS. The CDR3 bases are TGTGCCAGCAGTAGAGGGCTCTCCTATGGCTACACCTTC. Protein: CASSRGLSYGYTF.

The V call is TRBV6-5, the J call TRBJ1-3; 11 bases fit TRBD1. This CDR3 is built from 15 residues. In germline, CDR1 is MNHEY, CDR2 SVGAGI. With V trimmed by 2 bases and J by 8 bases, 5 bases remained unmatched. CDR3 sequence reads: CASSYPGQGVDTIYF. The CDR3 DNA reads as TGTGCCAGCAGTTACCCGGGACAGGGGGTAGACACCATATATTTT.

The V call is TRBV6-5, the J call TRBJ2-7; D might be TRBD2 (6 bases). This CDR3 spans 15 amino acids. The germline gives CDR1 MNHEY, CDR2 SVGAGI. The ends were cut back, 6 bases at V and 0 bases at J, with 15 bases in the middle. CDR3 amino acids: CASSRIFGGSYEQYF. The CDR3 region has the DNA TGTGCCAGCAGCCGTATTTTCGGGGGCTCCTACGAGCAGTACTTC.

The chain recombines TRBV28 with TRBJ2-5; D is uncertain. The CDR3 length is 13 residues. Germline CDR1 is MDHEN and CDR2 is SYDVKM. V lost 6 bases, J lost 2 bases, and 10 bases lay in between. The CDR3 DNA reads as TGTGCCAGCAGCCGTTCCTTGCAAGAGACCCAGTACTTC. Translating it yields CASSRSLQETQYF.

The chain has TRBV28 and TRBJ2-3, with TRBD1 matching over 8 bases. CDR1 and CDR2 (germline): MDHEN, SYDVKM. CDR3 length equals 12 residues. Trimming at V came to 6 bases and at J to 7 bases, leaving 3 bases not matched to a gene. CDR3 sequence (DNA): TGTGCCAGCAGGCGACAGGGGAATACGCAGTATTTT. It translates to CASRRQGNTQYF.

This chain joins TRBV19 and TRBJ2-7; 10 nucleotides agree with TRBD2. With 10 bases clipped from V and 12 bases from J, the junction kept 15 bases outside the gene matches. This CDR3 contains 13 residues. Per germline, CDR1 LNHDA and CDR2 SQIVND (reference sequence). The CDR3 protein is CATSSLAGDQRYF. CDR3 nucleotide sequence: TGTGCCACCTCCTCGCTAGCGGGAGATCAGCGGTACTTC.

The chain employs TRBV3-1 (or the pseudogene TRBV3-2) and TRBJ1-2; 9 nucleotides align to TRBD1. The CDR3 is made up of 13 amino acids. V dropped 4 bases and J dropped 4; count of bases not matched to a gene: 1. Germline values: CDR1 LGHDT, CDR2 YNNKEL (reference sequence). CDR3 sequence: CASSPTGGYGYTF. Here the CDR3 DNA reads TGTGCCAGCAGCCCGACAGGGGGCTATGGCTACACCTTC.

This clone was seen more than once but under ten times. This sequence joins TRBV6-2 or TRBV6-3 and TRBJ1-5; TRBD1 matches 8 bases. Trimming took 6 bases from V and 8 from J; bases not matched to a gene: 9. The CDR3 is made up of 14 amino acids. Germline lookup yields CDR1 MNHEY and CDR2 SVGEGT. This CDR3 reads CASSRGQGLEPQHF. The CDR3, as DNA: TGTGCCAGCAGCCGTGGACAGGGTTTGGAGCCCCAGCATTTT.

This clone has ten or more counts. CDR3 DNA sequence: TGTGCCAGCAGCTTAGAAGGCCGGGAGGGCCGCAATGAGCAGTTCTTC. It is translated as CASSLEGREGRNEQFF. The rearrangement joins TRBV11-3 to TRBJ2-1; 8 bases align to TRBD2. CDR3 length: 16 amino acids. Germline CDR1 is SGHNT and CDR2 is YENEEA. With 0 bases clipped from V and 6 bases from J, the junction kept 7 bases outside the gene matches.

The V gene is TRBV10-1, the J gene TRBJ2-2, with a possible D match to TRBD1 (6 bases). V gave up 10 bases and J gave up 1 base, with 13 bases separating them. This CDR3 comprises 14 residues. In germline, CDR1 is WNHNN, CDR2 SYGVQD (reference sequence). This CDR3 reads CATSGAQNTGELFF. CDR3 DNA sequence: TGCGCCACCTCAGGGGCCCAGAACACCGGGGAGCTGTTTTTT.

The chain combines TRBV7-2 with TRBJ1-4, with no clear D. The V gene lost 1 base and the J gene lost 11 bases, with 11 bases spanning the gap. The CDR3 is 13 residues long. From germline, CDR1 is SGHTA and CDR2 FQGNSA. The CDR3, as DNA: TGTGCCAGCAGCTTAGACGACGGGAGCAAACTGTTTTTT. It is translated as CASSLDDGSKLFF. Filled out from reference TRBV7-2 and TRBJ1-4, the complete variable domain reads GAGVSQSPSNKVTEKGKDVELRCDPISGHTALYWYRQSLGQGLEFLIYFQGNSAPDKSGLPSDRFSAERTGGSVSTLTIQRTQQEDSAVYLCASSLDDGSKLFFGSGTQLSVL.

This chain uses TRBV27 with TRBJ2-7; D is undetermined. Germline lookup yields CDR1 MNHEY and CDR2 SMNVEV (reference sequence). The V gene lost 6 bases and the J gene lost 1 base, with 4 bases spanning the gap. This CDR3 is 11 amino acids long. CDR3 protein: CASSYSYEQYF. Here the CDR3 DNA reads TGTGCCAGCAGCTATTCCTACGAGCAGTACTTC.

The chain uses TRBV28 and TRBJ1-6, with TRBD1 matching 9 bases. The V gene's germline CDR1 is MDHEN and CDR2 SYDVKM. Trimming cost V 3 bases and J 10 bases; bases outside gene matches: 16. There are 18 residues in the CDR3. CDR3 bases: TGTGCCAGCAGTTTGGACGGACAGACGACAGGGGGAGAATCACCCCTCCACTTT. Its protein product is CASSLDGQTTGGESPLHF.

The chain has TRBV20-1 and TRBJ1-5; 12 bases line up with TRBD1. Germline CDR1 reads DFQATT; CDR2 reads SNEGSKA (reference sequence). After removal of 3 bases from V and 2 bases from J, the junction contained 20 bases not matched to a gene. This CDR3 has 21 amino acids. The CDR3 DNA is TGCAGTGCTAGTGCCTACTCCCACCGGGACAGGGGGCAAGGGGGCAATCAGCCCCAGCATTTT. As protein: CSASAYSHRDRGQGGNQPQHF.

V usage is TRBV19 and J usage is TRBJ1-1, with 9 nucleotides matching TRBD1. The CDR3 contains 17 residues. Trimming took 2 bases from V and 1 from J; bases not matched to a gene: 8. Germline CDR1 LNHDA, CDR2 SQIVND (reference sequence). The CDR3 here is CASSIWGQGQTNTEAFF. CDR3 DNA sequence: TGTGCCAGTAGTATATGGGGACAGGGTCAAACGAACACTGAAGCTTTCTTT.

This sequence joins TRBV9 and TRBJ1-1; tentatively, D is TRBD1 (6 bases). Germline-derived CDR1 and CDR2 are SGDLS and YYNGEE. Trimming pared 4 bases from V and 3 bases from J, leaving 13 bases between. The CDR3 has 14 amino acids. In DNA, the CDR3 is TGTGCCAGCAGCCCCGGGGGGGCTCACACTGAAGCTTTCTTT. Its protein is CASSPGGAHTEAFF. Full variable domain (remainder filled in from reference TRBV9 and TRBJ1-1): DSGVTQTPKHLITATGQRVTLRCSPRSGDLSVYWYQQSLDQGLQFLIQYYNGEERAKGNILERFSAQQFPDLHSELNLSSLELGDSALYFCASSPGGAHTEAFFGQGTRLTVV.

The V gene is TRBV6-5, the J gene TRBJ2-5, with TRBD2 matching over 7 bases. Germline V gives CDR1 MNHEY, CDR2 SVGAGI. The CDR3 spans 12 residues. After removal of 11 bases from V and 2 bases from J, the junction contained 5 bases not matched to a gene. The CDR3 DNA follows: TGTGCCGTCGGGGAGGGTCAAGAGACCCAGTACTTC. This encodes CAVGEGQETQYF.

This clone turned up a few times. The genes are TRBV24-1 and TRBJ1-3; D unresolved. V was pared by 4 bases and J by 2 bases, with 11 bases between. Germline lookup yields CDR1 KGHDR and CDR2 SFDVKD. The CDR3 contains 15 residues. The CDR3 is CATSDPPTTGNTIYF. The CDR3, as DNA: TGTGCCACCAGTGACCCACCTACGACTGGAAACACCATATATTTT.

V usage is TRBV5-5 and J usage is TRBJ1-5; D unresolved. Germline values: CDR1 SGHKS, CDR2 YYEKEE (reference sequence). V was trimmed by 2 bases and J by 4 bases, leaving 10 bases between them. The CDR3 extends over 14 amino acids. CDR3 in amino acids: CASSLESANQPQHF. As DNA, the CDR3 is TGTGCCAGCAGCTTAGAGTCCGCGAATCAGCCCCAGCATTTT.

The gene calls are TRBV27 and TRBJ2-1, with D maybe TRBD1 (6 bases). The CDR3 loop spans 15 amino acids. Trimming removed 5 bases from V and 2 bases from J, with 13 bases in between. The V gene's germline CDR1 is MNHEY and CDR2 SMNVEV (reference sequence). CDR3 sequence: CASSLGPGAYNEQFF. The CDR3 coding sequence is TGTGCCAGCAGTCTGGGTCCAGGGGCCTACAATGAGCAGTTCTTC.

The chain recombines TRBV5-6 with TRBJ2-1; D not certain. V was shortened by 1 base and J by 3 bases, with 5 bases between the two germline ends. Germline V lookup: CDR1 SGHDT, CDR2 YYEEEE. CDR3 length: 13 residues. The CDR3 region has the DNA TGTGCCAGCAGCTTGAACTACTACAATGAGCAGTTCTTC. This codes for CASSLNYYNEQFF.

V and J are TRBV30 and TRBJ2-7; possibly TRBD2 for D (5 bases). The CDR3 spans 12 residues. CDR1 and CDR2 (germline): GTSNPN, SVGIG (reference sequence). Trimming cost V 1 base and J 6 bases, with 10 bases left between them. CDR3 in amino acids: CAWSATRGEQYF. In nucleotides, the CDR3 is TGTGCCTGGAGTGCTACTAGAGGCGAGCAGTACTTC.

The chain carries TRBV30 and TRBJ1-3; D ambiguous. The V end lost 6 bases, the J end lost 0 bases, and 9 bases lay between the germline ends. CDR1 is GTSNPN and CDR2 is SVGIG in the germline V gene (reference sequence). CDR3 size: 13 residues. In DNA, the CDR3 is TGTGCCTGCCAGCCAGGCTCTGGAAACACCATATATTTT. It specifies CACQPGSGNTIYF.

This chain links TRBV28 with TRBJ1-5, with D perhaps TRBD1 (5 bases). V was pared by 7 bases and J by 0 bases, with 19 bases between. This CDR3 is 17 amino acids long. CDR1 is MDHEN and CDR2 is SYDVKM in the germline V gene. Here the CDR3 reads CASIKGSGQYSNQPQHF. The CDR3 region has the DNA TGTGCCAGCATTAAAGGGTCAGGGCAGTATAGCAATCAGCCCCAGCATTTT.